The 28 T cell receptor beta chains listed next were all sequenced from one sample in a study of blood T cells in healthy people across ages. Sample-barcoded 5' priming and a J-beta primer mix drove a second PCR of roughly 7 to 11 cycles. One entry per CDR3 protein, called by TCRdb with MiXCR from the 5' RACE reads. The sample contains about 1.5 million distinct CDR3 sequences, 35% to 45% of which appear only once. The sequencing input was blood. Every receptor here comes from a woman in her late teens or twenties in good health.

The chain joins TRBV20-1 to TRBJ2-3, with D uncertain. V lost 3 bases and J lost 2, with 6 bases in between. This CDR3 comprises 12 residues. Germline V gene sequence: CDR1 DFQATT, CDR2 SNEGSKA (reference sequence). CDR3 nucleotides: TGCAGTGCTAGGACCATCACAGATACGCAGTATTTT. Its translation: CSARTITDTQYF.

This clonotype showed up just a few times. The rearrangement links TRBV20-1 to TRBJ1-6; D is perhaps TRBD1 (6 bases). Between the trimmed V and J ends, which lost 6 bases and 9 bases, there was a span of 18 bases. Germline V gives CDR1 DFQATT, CDR2 SNEGSKA (reference sequence). The CDR3 extends over 14 amino acids. This CDR3 is CSASGHLMGSPLHF. CDR3 bases: TGCAGTGCGTCGGGACATTTGATGGGTTCACCCCTCCACTTT.

The CDR3 reads CASSPHGGDNEQFF. CDR3 DNA: TGTGCCAGCAGTCCCCACGGGGGAGACAATGAGCAGTTCTTC. The genes are TRBV12-3 or TRBV12-4 and TRBJ2-1; tentatively, D is TRBD2 (6 bases). The CDR3 has 14 amino acids. V was clipped by 5 bases and J by 5 bases, with 13 bases between them.

The chain combines TRBV7-9 with TRBJ2-1; 9 bases fit TRBD2. The J call may be incorrect, as the DNA end agrees better with TRBJ2-7. Looked up from germline, CDR1 is SEHNR and CDR2 is FQNEAQ (reference sequence). CDR3 size: 19 residues. The CDR3 DNA is TGTGCCAGCTACCCCGGGGTAGCGGGGGCCTCGAGCTCCTACAATGAGCAGTACTTC. Translation: CASYPGVAGASSSYNEQYF.

Only a few counts were recorded for this clonotype. A junction boundary mismatches the germline segment, possibly from a read error. This rearrangement joins TRBV7-9 to TRBJ2-3; a possible D gene is TRBD1 (5 bases). CDR1 and CDR2 from the germline V gene are SEHNR and FQNEAQ (reference sequence). The CDR3 consists of 13 residues. CDR3 coding DNA: TGTGCCAGCAGCGTAGCAGGGCTGGATACGCAGTATTTT. It specifies CASSVAGLDTQYF.

The table lists this clonotype with a few counts. V gene TRBV4-3 combines with J gene TRBJ2-2, with TRBD2 identical over 9 bases. The V gene end was trimmed by 0 bases and the J gene end by 7 bases; junction bases not matched to a gene: 9. CDR3 size: 17 residues. Per the germline V gene, CDR1 is LGHNA and CDR2 is YSLEER. As DNA, the CDR3 is TGCGCCAGCAGCCAAGATGCCCTAGCGGGAATTATCGGGGAGCTGTTTTTT. It codes for CASSQDALAGIIGELFF.

This clonotype was observed a few times. The chain carries TRBV20-1 and TRBJ1-5, with TRBD1 as a possible D gene (6 bases). Germline CDR1 is DFQATT and CDR2 is SNEGSKA (reference sequence). The germline V and J ends were trimmed by 5 bases and 0 bases, with 11 bases remaining between them. The length of the CDR3 is 14 residues. The DNA of the CDR3 is TGCAGTGCTGCGGACAGATCTAGCAATCAGCCCCAGCATTTT. This gives the protein CSAADRSSNQPQHF.

The table lists this clonotype with a few counts. This chain joins TRBV12-3 or TRBV12-4 and TRBJ2-7, with TRBD2 matching 8 bases. CDR3 length: 14 amino acids. The V and J ends lost 6 bases and 6 bases, in that order; junction bases with no gene match: 10. CDR3 sequence: CASSPGGGVSEQYF. CDR3 bases: TGTGCCAGCAGCCCGGGAGGGGGAGTCTCCGAGCAGTACTTC.

The rearrangement joins TRBV5-5 to TRBJ2-1; D tentatively fits TRBD1 or TRBD2 (7 bases each). V lost 4 bases to trimming and J lost 10 bases, with 18 bases between them. Germline assignment: CDR1 SGHKS and CDR2 YYEKEE (reference sequence). The CDR3 length is 14 residues. In DNA, the CDR3 is TGTGCCAGCAGCATACAACACAGGGGAGGGGAGCAGTTCTTC. It is translated as CASSIQHRGGEQFF. The full variable domain, rest sourced from reference TRBV5-5 and TRBJ2-1, is DAGVTQSPTHLIKTRGQQVTLRCSPISGHKSVSWYQQVLGQGPQFIFQYYEKEERGRGNFPDRFSARQFPNYSSELNVNALLLGDSALYLCASSIQHRGGEQFFGPGTRLTVL.

This clonotype appeared a few times. The gene calls are TRBV29-1 and TRBJ2-7; D is perhaps TRBD2 (6 bases). This CDR3 region has 14 residues. The V and J ends lost 7 bases and 1 base respectively, with 17 bases between them. CDR1 is SQVTM and CDR2 is ANQGSEA in the germline V gene. The CDR3: CSELGGDPSYEQYF. CDR3 nucleotides: TGCAGCGAACTGGGCGGGGATCCTTCCTACGAGCAGTACTTC.

This clonotype was found many times. This chain joins TRBV4-1 and TRBJ2-1; no clear D. With 0 bases removed from V and 6 bases from J, the gap between germline ends came to 18 bases. The V gene's germline CDR1 is MGHRA and CDR2 YSYEKL. There are 17 residues in the CDR3. The CDR3 loop is CASSQDRAASLVNEQFF. CDR3 nucleotide sequence: TGCGCCAGCAGCCAAGATCGGGCGGCGAGCTTAGTCAATGAGCAGTTCTTC.

The chain employs TRBV4-1 and TRBJ2-7; D is ambiguous. The V gene's germline CDR1 is MGHRA and CDR2 YSYEKL. Trimming cost V 0 bases and J 4 bases, with 7 bases left between them. The CDR3 consists of 13 residues. Here the CDR3 DNA reads TGCGCCAGCAGCCAAGATAAGGAATACGAGCAGTACTTC. Encoded protein: CASSQDKEYEQYF.

This clonotype was detected a few times. The rearrangement joins TRBV12-3 or TRBV12-4 to TRBJ2-3; 8 bases are shared with TRBD2. J was trimmed by 8 bases and V by 6 bases; bases with no gene match: 7. This CDR3 contains 13 residues. In DNA, the CDR3 is TGTGCCAGCAGCCGCGACCGGGGGGGTACGCAGTATTTT. Translated: CASSRDRGGTQYF.

The genes are TRBV5-1 and TRBJ2-5; TRBD2 agrees at 9 bases. This CDR3 comprises 16 residues. Trimming removed 3 bases from V and 1 base from J; junction bases left unmatched: 7. The germline CDR1 and CDR2 sequences are SGHRS and YFSETQ. CDR3 sequence reads: CASSSSLAGFQETQYF. The CDR3 DNA sequence: TGCGCCAGCAGCTCCTCACTAGCGGGTTTCCAAGAGACCCAGTACTTC.

The rearrangement links TRBV12-3 or TRBV12-4 to TRBJ2-1; D may match TRBD1 or TRBD2 (5 bases each). The CDR3 extends over 14 amino acids. Trimming cost V 8 bases and J 7 bases, with 18 bases left between them. The CDR3 loop is CASLYGGGRNEQFF. The CDR3 DNA reads as TGTGCCAGCCTATATGGTGGGGGACGGAATGAGCAGTTCTTC.

The chain is built from TRBV25-1 and TRBJ2-3, with D unclear. Germline CDR1 is MGHDK and CDR2 is SYGVNS. The CDR3 is 13 residues long. V lost 3 bases to trimming and J lost 4 bases, with 8 bases between them. The CDR3 here is CASSEGSADTQYF. In DNA, the CDR3 is TGTGCCAGCAGTGAGGGTTCGGCAGATACGCAGTATTTT.

This rearrangement joins TRBV6-5 to TRBJ2-5; D tentatively fits TRBD1 or TRBD2 (6 bases each). CDR1 and CDR2 from the germline V gene are MNHEY and SVGAGI. CDR3 length equals 11 residues. The V and J ends lost 2 bases and 11 bases respectively, with 9 bases between them. CDR3 coding DNA: TGTGCCAGCAGTTACATAGGGGGGCAGTACTTC. It is translated as CASSYIGGQYF.

The genes are TRBV7-2 and TRBJ2-5; tentatively, D is TRBD2 (5 bases). The end of the DNA aligns better with TRBJ2-7, so the J call may be wrong. The CDR3 totals 14 residues. Looked up from germline, CDR1 is SGHTA and CDR2 is FQGNSA. CDR3 sequence: CASRGFGERDEQYF. The CDR3 DNA reads TGTGCCAGCAGGGGGTTCGGTGAGAGGGACGAGCAGTACTTC.

The CDR3: CSAMGTSGYNEQFF. In nucleotides, the CDR3 is TGCAGCGCCATGGGGACTAGCGGATACAATGAGCAGTTCTTC. The rearrangement uses TRBV29-1 and TRBJ2-1; 11 nucleotides match TRBD2. Germline V gene data show CDR1 as SQVTM and CDR2 as ANQGSEA. The CDR3 spans 14 residues. The trim removed 7 bases at V and 4 bases at J, leaving 6 bases unmatched.

The table lists this clonotype with a few counts. V usage is TRBV7-2 and J usage is TRBJ1-2, with D perhaps TRBD1 (6 bases). The CDR3 is made up of 18 amino acids. CDR1 and CDR2 from the germline V gene are SGHTA and FQGNSA. V was clipped by 1 base and J by 7 bases, with 25 bases between them. CDR3 bases: TGTGCCAGCAGCTTAGGTGCGACAGGAAAGGGCTCCTCCGGTGGCTACACCTTC. Translation gives CASSLGATGKGSSGGYTF.

The chain employs TRBV4-3 and TRBJ1-4; no reliable D call. Germline V gives CDR1 LGHNA, CDR2 YSLEER. The ends were cut back, 0 bases at V and 8 bases at J, with 13 bases in the middle. The CDR3 loop spans 15 amino acids. The CDR3 nucleotides are TGCGCCAGCAGCCAAGATTACGACTTTCGAGAAAAACTGTTTTTT. Protein product: CASSQDYDFREKLFF.

The chain combines TRBV12-3 or TRBV12-4 with TRBJ2-5; TRBD2 matches at 9 bases. The tail of the sequence fits TRBJ2-7 better, so the J call may be wrong. This CDR3 region has 15 residues. CDR3 sequence (DNA): TGTGCCAGCAGCCTCCCGACTAGCGGAGTATACGAGCAGTACTTC. Its translation: CASSLPTSGVYEQYF.

This chain joins TRBV6-6 and TRBJ1-2; 8 nucleotides agree with TRBD1. This CDR3 region has 16 residues. V gave up 6 bases and J gave up 8 bases; unmatched junction bases: 17. Germline V CDR1 and CDR2: MNHNY, SVGAGI (reference sequence). The CDR3 is CASSQDRDIQPGGYTF. In nucleotides, the CDR3 is TGTGCCAGCAGCCAGGACAGGGACATCCAACCGGGAGGCTACACCTTC.

V gene TRBV7-2 combines with J gene TRBJ2-1, with 10 positions matching TRBD2. Germline V gene lookup returns CDR1 SGHTA and CDR2 FQGNSA. The CDR3 is 18 residues long. The V gene end was trimmed by 2 bases and the J gene end by 7 bases; junction bases not matched to a gene: 14. The CDR3 reads CASSLRDRRLAGVNEQFF. CDR3 DNA sequence: TGTGCCAGCAGCTTAAGGGACAGAAGGCTAGCGGGAGTGAATGAGCAGTTCTTC.

The V gene is TRBV29-1, the J gene TRBJ2-7, with 12 positions matching TRBD2. This CDR3 comprises 14 residues. V gave up 6 bases and J gave up 3 bases; unmatched junction bases: 6. Germline V gene data show CDR1 as SQVTM and CDR2 as ANQGSEA. The CDR3 nucleotides read TGCAGCGTCCTCGGACTAGCGGGAATCTACGAGCAGTACTTC. Translated, it gives CSVLGLAGIYEQYF.

The chain joins TRBV12-3 or TRBV12-4 to TRBJ2-1, with TRBD1 matching over 7 bases. Trimming removed 6 bases from V and 5 bases from J; junction bases left unmatched: 10. The length of the CDR3 is 15 residues. For the CDR3, the DNA is TGTGCCAGCAGCAAGACAGGGTTTAGCCACAATGAGCAGTTCTTC. This codes for CASSKTGFSHNEQFF.

This chain connects TRBV4-1 to TRBJ1-1; D not certain. V lost 1 base to trimming and J lost 3 bases, with 9 bases between them. CDR3 length equals 14 residues. The germline gives CDR1 MGHRA, CDR2 YSYEKL. CDR3 amino acids: CASSQGPSDTEAFF. The CDR3 DNA sequence: TGCGCCAGCAGCCAAGGGCCGTCGGACACTGAAGCTTTCTTT.

The chain combines TRBV9 with TRBJ2-1; no clear D. Per the germline V gene, CDR1 is SGDLS and CDR2 is YYNGEE. The V end was cut by 2 bases, the J end by 9 bases, with 12 bases between. The CDR3 is 13 residues long. This CDR3 reads CASSVGSIGEQFF. The CDR3 nucleotides read TGTGCCAGCAGCGTCGGAAGCATCGGTGAGCAGTTCTTC.